In its sample, the clone carrying this TCR beta chain was seen once. This sample was included in a study of technical replicates of blood from a handful of donors. Assay: immunoSEQ multiplex PCR; the TCRdb copy retains only in-frame clones and omits some. Counted here are approximately 70,000 clones, over 85% occurring once; the ten biggest clones make up over 0.35%. Germline CDR1 reads SGHNT; CDR2 reads YYREEE (reference sequence). The CDR3 runs 14 residues. Germline trimming cut 0 bases from V and 12 bases from J; bases unmatched to any gene: 8. The chain joins TRBV5-4 to TRBJ2-4; TRBD2 agrees at 8 bases. Specimen: T cells isolated from PBMCs. This clonotype originated in a human donor in good health. CDR3 nucleotides: TGTGCCAGCAGCTTGGGAGTAGCGGGAAGTCGTCAGTACTTC. It yields the protein CASSLGVAGSRQYF. Filled out from reference TRBV5-4 and TRBJ2-4, the complete variable domain reads ETGVTQSPTHLIKTRGQQVTLRCSSQSGHNTVSWYQQALGQGPQFIFQYYREEENGRGNFPPRFSGLQFPNYSSELNVNALELDDSALYLCASSLGVAGSRQYFGAGTRLSVL.